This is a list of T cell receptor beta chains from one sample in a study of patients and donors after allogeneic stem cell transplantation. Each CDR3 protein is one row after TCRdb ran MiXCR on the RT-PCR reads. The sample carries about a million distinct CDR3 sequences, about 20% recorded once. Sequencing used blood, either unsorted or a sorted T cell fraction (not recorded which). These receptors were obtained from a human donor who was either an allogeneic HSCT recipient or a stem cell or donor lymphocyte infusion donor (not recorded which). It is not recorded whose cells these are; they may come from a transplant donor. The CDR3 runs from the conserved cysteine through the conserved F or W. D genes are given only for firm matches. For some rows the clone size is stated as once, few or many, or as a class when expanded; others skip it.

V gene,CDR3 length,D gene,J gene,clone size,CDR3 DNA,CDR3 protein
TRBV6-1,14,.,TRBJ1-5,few,TGTGCCAGCAGTGCTACCGGGAGACATCAGCCCCAGCATTTT,CASSATGRHQPQHF
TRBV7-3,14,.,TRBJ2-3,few,TGTGCCAGCGCCTTCGGGGGGCCTCAGGATACGCAGTATTTT,CASAFGGPQDTQYF
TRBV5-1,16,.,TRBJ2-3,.,TGCGCCAGCAGCTTGGTGGGGGGCGCGAGTCCAGATACGCAGTATTTT,CASSLVGGASPDTQYF
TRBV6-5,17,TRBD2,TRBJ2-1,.,TGTGCCAGCAGTTACCGTCGACTAGCGGGAGTCTATTCTGAGCAGTTCTTC,CASSYRRLAGVYSEQFF
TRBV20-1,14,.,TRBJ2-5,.,TGCAGTGCTACATCTAGGCGCTTCCAAGAGACCCAGTACTTC,CSATSRRFQETQYF
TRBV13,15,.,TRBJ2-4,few,TGTGCCAGCAGCTTATACGCGGCTGAAGAGAACATTCAGTACTTC,CASSLYAAEENIQYF
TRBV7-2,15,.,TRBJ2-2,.,TGTGCCAGCAGCTTCTACCTGGCCCACACCGGGGAGCTGTTTTTT,CASSFYLAHTGELFF
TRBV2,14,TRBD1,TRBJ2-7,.,TGTGCCAGCAGAACGACAGGGGGGAACTACGAGCAGTACTTC,CASRTTGGNYEQYF
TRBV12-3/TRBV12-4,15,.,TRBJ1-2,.,TGTGCCAGCAGTTTAGTGAGGGCAGGATTGAAGGGCTACACCTTC,CASSLVRAGLKGYTF
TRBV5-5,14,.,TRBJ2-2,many,TGTGCCAGCAGCTTATTGGCCGGGGCCGGGGAGCTGTTTTTT,CASSLLAGAGELFF
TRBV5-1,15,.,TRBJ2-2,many,TGCGCCAGCAGCTTAGGAACTAGGAGCACCGGGGAGCTGTTTTTT,CASSLGTRSTGELFF
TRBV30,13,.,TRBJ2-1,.,TGTGCCTGGAGTGTACGGTCTTACAATGAGCAGTTCTTC,CAWSVRSYNEQFF
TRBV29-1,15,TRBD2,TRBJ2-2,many,TGCAGCGTACGGGGGGGACTAGCAAACACCGGGGAGCTGTTTTTT,CSVRGGLANTGELFF
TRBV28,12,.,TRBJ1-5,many,TGTGCCAGCAGTCGGTGGGGCCAGCCCCAGCATTTT,CASSRWGQPQHF
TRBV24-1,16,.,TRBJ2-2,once,TGTGCCACCAGTGATTTGCAAGAGGGCAGCACCGGGGAGCTGTTTTTT,CATSDLQEGSTGELFF
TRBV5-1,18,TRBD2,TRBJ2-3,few,TGCGCCAGCAGCCCCCCCGGGGGGACTTTACCTGGCACAGATACGCAGTATTTT,CASSPPGGTLPGTDTQYF
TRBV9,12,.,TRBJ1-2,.,TGTGCCAGCAGCGCGGACTCGGGGGGCTACACCTTC,CASSADSGGYTF
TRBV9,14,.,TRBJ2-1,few,TGTGCCAGCAGCCTGGATCACCAGTACAATGAGCAGTTCTTC,CASSLDHQYNEQFF
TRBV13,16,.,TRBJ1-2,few,TGTGCCAGCAGCTTCGCACCGGGACGAGCTAACTATGGCTACACCTTC,CASSFAPGRANYGYTF
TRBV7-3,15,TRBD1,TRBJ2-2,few,TGTGCCAGCAGTTTCACAGGGGAAAACACCGGGGAGCTGTTTTTT,CASSFTGENTGELFF
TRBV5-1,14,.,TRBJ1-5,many,TGCGCCAGCAGCTTGGACGGGGGGGGTCAGCCCCAGCATTTT,CASSLDGGGQPQHF
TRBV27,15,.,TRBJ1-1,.,TGTGCCAGCAGTCTCTCACGGGACGGGAACACTGAAGCTTTCTTT,CASSLSRDGNTEAFF
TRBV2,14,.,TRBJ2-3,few,TGTGCCAGCATCAGAAGGACCGGAACAGATACGCAGTATTTT,CASIRRTGTDTQYF
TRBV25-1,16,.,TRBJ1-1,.,TGTGCCAGCAGTGCTCCGGGCCAGGGGCTGAACACTGAAGCTTTCTTT,CASSAPGQGLNTEAFF
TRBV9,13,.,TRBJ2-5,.,TGTGCCAGCAGCGTAGCGTTGGGGGAGACCCAGTACTTC,CASSVALGETQYF
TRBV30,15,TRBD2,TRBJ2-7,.,TGTGCCTGGAGTGGAGGACTAGCGAGAGGTCGCGAGCAGTACTTC,CAWSGGLARGREQYF
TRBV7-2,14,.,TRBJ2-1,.,TGTGCCAGCAGCTTAGTGGGGCGGGGCGATGAGCAGTTCTTC,CASSLVGRGDEQFF
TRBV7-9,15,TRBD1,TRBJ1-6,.,TGTGCCAGCAGCTTACGAGACAGGGAACACTCACCCCTCCACTTT,CASSLRDREHSPLHF
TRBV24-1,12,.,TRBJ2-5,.,TGTGCCACTGACAGGGCGGGGGAGACCCAGTACTTC,CATDRAGETQYF
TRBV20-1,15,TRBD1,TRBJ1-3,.,TGCAGTGCTAGAGCTCCGAGGGGGCGCGGAAACACCATATATTTT,CSARAPRGRGNTIYF
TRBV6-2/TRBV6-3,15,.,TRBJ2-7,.,TGTGCCAGCAGTTATGCTGACCTGGGCTCCTACGAGCAGTACTTC,CASSYADLGSYEQYF
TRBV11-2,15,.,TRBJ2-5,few,TGTGCCAGCAGCTTAGGGGCCAGGTACCAAGAGACCCAGTACTTC,CASSLGARYQETQYF